Sequencing of this T cell receptor beta chain was carried out in a study of cytomegalovirus exposure and HLA in healthy donors. The PCR was carried out with 60 Vbeta primers and 13 Jbeta primers. Repertoires were generated with immunoSEQ multiplex PCR, while TCRdb's copy carries only in-frame clones and drops some. Of 150,000 to 200,000 clones listed, 75% to 80% are singletons. This clone was observed a handful of times. Its antigen is undetermined. Findings and caveats of the study: An Asian-associated ancestry cluster reportedly showed fewer N-insertions than the approximately 650-donor mean in a later analysis. With high specificity and sensitivity, the classifier reportedly diagnosed cytomegalovirus status.

The germline V gene has CDR1 SNHLY and CDR2 FYNNEI. The CDR3 contains 12 residues. The V and J ends lost 6 bases and 7 bases, in that order; junction bases with no gene match: 3. This TCR came from a female donor in good health and CMV-seronegative. The sequenced sample consisted of PBMCs. The chain links TRBV2 to TRBJ1-2, with 9 positions matching TRBD1. The CDR3, as DNA: TGTGCCAGCAGGGGGACAGGGAGTGGCTACACCTTC. The encoded protein is CASRGTGSGYTF.